Listed here is a single TCR beta chain. This entry comes from a study of blood T cell repertoires in COVID-19. Study-wide context: From T cells, B-cell-depleted T cells, or PBMCs came the material, which was cDNA or gDNA.

The CDR3 totals 16 residues. Trimming shortened V by 1 base and J by 2 bases, and 14 bases separated the two germline ends. Germline CDR1 and CDR2: LNHNV and YYDKDF (reference sequence). The authors' processing: Amplified reference gene primers provided the basis for estimating nucleated cell counts. TCRdb keeps only in-frame clones here, not all; method: immunoSEQ multiplex PCR. D and trimming were read from the DNA, whereas the V and J calls and clone size are those reported in that table. This table has tens of thousands of clones, 70% to 80% appearing once. This sequence was found in a human donor in a cohort sampled during active COVID-19. V is TRBV15 and J is TRBJ2-5, with a tentative D call TRBD1 (5 bases). Specimen: peripheral blood. CDR3 DNA: TGTGCCACCAGCAGAGGAAAGGGGTTCGGGCAAGAGACCCAGTACTTC. This gives the protein CATSRGKGFGQETQYF.